Listed here are 26 T cell receptor beta chains from one sample, sequenced in a study of T cells in Graves' hyperthyroidism and ophthalmopathy. RNA transcripts yielded amplified TCR beta CDR3 regions. Using the HTBI primer set, a first-round RT-PCR was run on the TCR CDR3. MiXCR was run by TCRdb on the multiplex PCR reads, yielding one entry per CDR3 protein. Of 750,000 to 900,000 distinct CDR3 sequences listed, roughly 40% are singletons. The sequenced material came from blood. Every receptor here comes from a young man with Graves' hyperthyroidism.

This clonotype was seen repeatedly, ten times or more. The chain combines TRBV24-1 with TRBJ2-5, with 9 bases fitting TRBD2. Germline values: CDR1 KGHDR, CDR2 SFDVKD. CDR3 length equals 15 residues. Unmatched junction bases numbered 9, after V lost 2 bases and J lost 9 bases. CDR3 sequence: CATSDSLSGRPPQYF. The DNA of the CDR3 is TGTGCCACCAGTGATTCCCTTAGCGGGAGACCCCCCCAGTACTTC.

This sequence joins TRBV4-2 and TRBJ2-6; 7 bases match TRBD1. Germline-derived CDR1 and CDR2 are LGHNA and YNFKEQ. The CDR3 covers 15 residues. J gave up 1 base and V 6 bases, and 3 bases lay outside the gene matches. CDR3 amino acids: CASRPGQSGANVLTF. CDR3 sequence (DNA): TGTGCCAGCAGACCGGGACAGTCTGGGGCCAACGTCCTGACTTTC.

This clonotype has a handful of counts. V is TRBV7-2 and J is TRBJ2-7; 9 positions agree with TRBD2. The CDR3 runs 14 residues. The V gene's germline CDR1 is SGHTA and CDR2 FQGNSA. The ends lost 5 bases at V and 4 bases at J; junction bases unmatched: 6. For the CDR3, the DNA is TGTGCCAGCAGCCGGGCGGGAGGGCTGTACGAGCAGTACTTC. Translation gives CASSRAGGLYEQYF.

The V call is TRBV15, the J call TRBJ2-7; 12 nucleotides align to TRBD1. This CDR3 contains 15 residues. Trimming took 4 bases from V and 4 from J; bases not matched to a gene: 5. Looked up from germline, CDR1 is LNHNV and CDR2 is YYDKDF (reference sequence). CDR3 sequence: CATSNRDRGRYEQYF. The CDR3, as DNA: TGTGCCACCAGCAACCGGGACAGGGGGCGGTACGAGCAGTACTTC.

This clonotype was counted ten times or more. The CDR3 coding sequence is TGTGCCAGCAGCCTCTTGACCTTTGAGGAGACCCAGTACTTC. This codes for CASSLLTFEETQYF. This chain connects TRBV7-9 to TRBJ2-5; no clear D. V was shortened by 5 bases and J by 5 bases, with 15 bases between the two germline ends. This CDR3 has 14 amino acids. From germline, CDR1 is SEHNR and CDR2 FQNEAQ (reference sequence).

This clonotype appeared many times. This chain links TRBV14 with TRBJ1-1; no firm D call. Trimming took 1 base from V and 6 from J, leaving 12 bases between them. The CDR3 has 14 amino acids. Germline-derived CDR1 and CDR2 are SGHDN and FVKESK. In DNA form, the CDR3 reads TGTGCCAGCAGCCAAGCCTTCGAAAGGGCTGAAGCTTTCTTT. Amino acid sequence: CASSQAFERAEAFF.

V usage is TRBV11-2 and J usage is TRBJ2-7, with 8 bases identical to TRBD2. V trimming: 2 bases; J trimming: 3 bases; junction bases outside the gene matches: 18. The CDR3 consists of 19 residues. Germline V gene lookup returns CDR1 SGHAT and CDR2 FQNNGV. The CDR3 spells CASSLLGPSRTSGDYEQYF. In nucleotides, the CDR3 is TGTGCCAGCAGCTTATTAGGTCCGTCGAGAACTAGCGGAGACTACGAGCAGTACTTC.

This clonotype has just a few counts. The chain employs TRBV7-2 and TRBJ1-5; weak D call: TRBD1 (5 bases). The CDR3 contains 16 residues. V was shortened by 5 bases and J by 2 bases, with 16 bases between the two germline ends. Germline CDR1 and CDR2: SGHTA and FQGNSA. Written as DNA, the CDR3 is TGTGCCAGCAGCCATTCGCGGGGCGGTGGCAATCAGCCCCAGCATTTT. It encodes CASSHSRGGGNQPQHF.

Ten or more counts support this clonotype. V usage is TRBV12-3 or TRBV12-4 and J usage is TRBJ1-6; 8 bases are shared with TRBD1. The CDR3 totals 14 residues. The ends lost 6 bases at V and 9 bases at J; junction bases unmatched: 7. The CDR3 protein is CASSWTGSISPLHF. The CDR3 bases are TGTGCCAGCAGCTGGACAGGGTCCATTTCACCCCTCCACTTT.

The chain links TRBV9 to TRBJ2-5, with D uncertain. The CDR3 has 14 amino acids. In germline, CDR1 is SGDLS, CDR2 YYNGEE. Deletions cut 3 bases from V and 5 bases from J, with 14 bases between. The CDR3 coding sequence is TGTGCCAGCAGCGAGGCACCCCTGATCGAGACCCAGTACTTC. Translation gives CASSEAPLIETQYF.

This clonotype occurred many times. The chain links TRBV11-3 to TRBJ2-7; D remains ambiguous. Between the trimmed V and J ends, which lost 1 base and 5 bases, there was a span of 9 bases. Germline loops: CDR1 SGHNT, CDR2 YENEEA. CDR3 length equals 13 residues. The CDR3 sequence: CASSLGRGDEQYF. DNA for the CDR3: TGTGCCAGCAGCTTAGGGAGAGGTGACGAGCAGTACTTC.

This clonotype was recorded at least ten times. The chain employs TRBV9 and TRBJ1-2; D unclear. CDR3 length equals 11 residues. V lost 0 bases, J lost 9 bases, and 6 bases lay in between. Germline CDR1 is SGDLS and CDR2 is YYNGEE. The CDR3 DNA is TGTGCCAGCAGCGTAGACGGGAGCTACACCTTC. Its translation is CASSVDGSYTF.

The V gene is TRBV14, the J gene TRBJ2-6, with D possibly being TRBD2 (7 bases). Germline V gene data show CDR1 as SGHDN and CDR2 as FVKESK. The CDR3 is 18 residues long. V dropped 4 bases and J dropped 0 bases, with 16 bases sitting between them. CDR3 residues: CASSRLDRTSSGANVLTF. In nucleotides, the CDR3 is TGTGCCAGCAGCCGGCTCGACAGGACTAGCTCTGGGGCCAACGTCCTGACTTTC.

This clonotype turned up a few times. The CDR3, as DNA: TGTGCCAGCAGCCACGGACCATTCTACCCTAACACTGAAGCTTTCTTT. Encoded protein: CASSHGPFYPNTEAFF. The rearrangement links TRBV6-5 to TRBJ1-1; D remains ambiguous. Between the trimmed V and J ends, which lost 6 bases and 2 bases, there was a span of 19 bases. CDR1 is MNHEY and CDR2 is SVGAGI in the germline V gene. The CDR3 extends over 16 amino acids.

The sample holds many counts of this clonotype. The chain uses TRBV5-6 and TRBJ2-7; D remains unclear. The germline V gene encodes CDR1 SGHDT and CDR2 YYEEEE. Trimming took off 1 base at V and 3 bases at J, with 5 bases between the two ends. The CDR3 is made up of 12 amino acids. The CDR3 DNA sequence: TGTGCCAGCAGCTTGCAGTTCTACGAGCAGTACTTC. The encoded protein is CASSLQFYEQYF. Supplemented by reference TRBV5-6 and TRBJ2-7, the full variable domain reads DAGVTQSPTHLIKTRGQQVTLRCSPKSGHDTVSWYQQALGQGPQFIFQYYEEEERQRGNFPDRFSGHQFPNYSSELNVNALLLGDSALYLCASSLQFYEQYFGPGTRLTVT.

The chain is built from TRBV5-1 and TRBJ1-2, with 8 positions matching TRBD1. The CDR3 sequence is 15 residues long. Germline V gene lookup returns CDR1 SGHRS and CDR2 YFSETQ. The ends lost 5 bases at V and 3 bases at J; junction bases unmatched: 9. This CDR3 is CASSSRQGQDYGYTF. The CDR3 DNA is TGCGCCAGCAGTTCCCGACAGGGGCAGGACTATGGCTACACCTTC.

The rearrangement joins TRBV25-1 to TRBJ1-1; the match to TRBD1 covers 8 bases. J was trimmed by 4 bases and V by 8 bases; bases with no gene match: 9. Germline assignment: CDR1 MGHDK and CDR2 SYGVNS. CDR3 size: 14 residues. CDR3 residues: CASASTGASTEAFF. The CDR3 DNA follows: TGTGCCAGCGCCTCGACAGGGGCTAGCACTGAAGCTTTCTTT.

The chain employs TRBV2 and TRBJ2-5, with 8 bases identical to TRBD1. The CDR3 contains 12 residues. CDR1 is SNHLY, CDR2 FYNNEI, per germline. The junction had 3 bases not matched to a gene; V was cut back by 8 bases and J by 4 bases. The CDR3 spells CASPGQGETQYF. The CDR3 nucleotides are TGTGCCAGCCCCGGACAGGGAGAGACCCAGTACTTC.

This clonotype has ten or more counts. This chain joins TRBV7-2 and TRBJ1-1, with D hard to call. CDR3 length: 13 amino acids. In germline, CDR1 is SGHTA, CDR2 FQGNSA. V dropped 6 bases and J dropped 1 base, with 9 bases sitting between them. The CDR3 DNA reads TGTGCCAGCAGGAGGGAGGGGAACACTGAAGCTTTCTTT. It is translated as CASRREGNTEAFF.

The rearrangement links TRBV2 to TRBJ1-1; D not certain. The V gene lost 4 bases and the J gene lost 8 bases, with 17 bases spanning the gap. Per germline, CDR1 SNHLY and CDR2 FYNNEI. CDR3 size: 14 residues. The CDR3 is CASSGNFIGSEAFF. The CDR3 DNA sequence: TGTGCCAGCAGTGGTAATTTTATCGGGTCGGAAGCTTTCTTT.

In its sample, this clonotype was seen many times. This chain's CDR3 is CASSKGSQGPYEQYF. The DNA for the CDR3 is TGCGCCAGCAGCAAGGGATCCCAGGGGCCCTACGAGCAGTACTTC. The chain has TRBV5-1 and TRBJ2-7, with TRBD1 as a possible D gene (6 bases). The germline CDR1 and CDR2 sequences are SGHRS and YFSETQ. This CDR3 is 15 amino acids long. V lost 4 bases, J lost 2 bases, and 16 bases lay in between.

This clonotype was recorded at least ten times. Its ends do not fully match the called genes, so a read error is possible. The CDR3: CAISGGPSHF. DNA of the CDR3: TGTGCCATCAGTGGGGGACCCTCTCACTTC. The chain recombines TRBV10-3 with TRBJ2-5, with D possibly being TRBD1 or TRBD2 (5 bases each). Looked up from germline, CDR1 is ENHRY and CDR2 is SYGVKD. The CDR3 consists of 10 residues.

This clonotype has at least ten counts. V is TRBV5-5 and J is TRBJ1-1; D call uncertain. The CDR3 sequence is 14 residues long. Germline loops: CDR1 SGHKS, CDR2 YYEKEE (reference sequence). Trimming removed 0 bases from V and 1 base from J, with 7 bases in between. The CDR3 DNA follows: TGTGCCAGCAGCTTGGAAATGCAGAACACTGAAGCTTTCTTT. Translating it yields CASSLEMQNTEAFF.

Worth noting for this clonotype: Being one base from a much bigger clone, this may be a read error. This chain connects TRBV6-1 to TRBJ1-3, with D unresolved. Germline V CDR1 and CDR2: MNHNS, SASEGT. V was cut by 8 bases and J by 2 bases, with 10 bases left in between. This CDR3 contains 13 residues. The DNA for the CDR3 is TGTGCCAGCGCCAGTACCACTGGAAACACCATATATTTT. Its protein is CASASTTGNTIYF.

In the case of this clonotype: A much bigger clone sits one base away, suggesting this may be a read error. The CDR3 DNA reads as TGTGCCAGCAGCTTCGGACAGCTTAATGAAAAACTGTTTTTT. Translation gives CASSFGQLNEKLFF. This sequence joins TRBV5-4 and TRBJ1-4; D perhaps matches TRBD1 (6 bases). This CDR3 spans 14 amino acids. Germline loops: CDR1 SGHNT, CDR2 YYREEE (reference sequence). Trimming pared 2 bases from V and 4 bases from J, leaving 9 bases between. The full variable domain, its missing parts supplied by reference TRBV5-4 and TRBJ1-4, is ETGVTQSPTHLIKTRGQQVTLRCSSQSGHNTVSWYQQALGQGPQFIFQYYREEENGRGNFPPRFSGLQFPNYSSELNVNALELDDSALYLCASSFGQLNEKLFFGSGTQLSVL.

The chain uses TRBV9 and TRBJ1-1, with 8 bases lining up with TRBD1. V lost 4 bases, J lost 9 bases, and 20 bases stayed unmatched. Per germline, CDR1 SGDLS and CDR2 YYNGEE. The CDR3 totals 17 residues. The DNA for the CDR3 is TGTGCCAGCAGCCAAGATCCCGCGGGACAGGAGAGTTCCAAAGCTTTCTTT. Its translation: CASSQDPAGQESSKAFF.